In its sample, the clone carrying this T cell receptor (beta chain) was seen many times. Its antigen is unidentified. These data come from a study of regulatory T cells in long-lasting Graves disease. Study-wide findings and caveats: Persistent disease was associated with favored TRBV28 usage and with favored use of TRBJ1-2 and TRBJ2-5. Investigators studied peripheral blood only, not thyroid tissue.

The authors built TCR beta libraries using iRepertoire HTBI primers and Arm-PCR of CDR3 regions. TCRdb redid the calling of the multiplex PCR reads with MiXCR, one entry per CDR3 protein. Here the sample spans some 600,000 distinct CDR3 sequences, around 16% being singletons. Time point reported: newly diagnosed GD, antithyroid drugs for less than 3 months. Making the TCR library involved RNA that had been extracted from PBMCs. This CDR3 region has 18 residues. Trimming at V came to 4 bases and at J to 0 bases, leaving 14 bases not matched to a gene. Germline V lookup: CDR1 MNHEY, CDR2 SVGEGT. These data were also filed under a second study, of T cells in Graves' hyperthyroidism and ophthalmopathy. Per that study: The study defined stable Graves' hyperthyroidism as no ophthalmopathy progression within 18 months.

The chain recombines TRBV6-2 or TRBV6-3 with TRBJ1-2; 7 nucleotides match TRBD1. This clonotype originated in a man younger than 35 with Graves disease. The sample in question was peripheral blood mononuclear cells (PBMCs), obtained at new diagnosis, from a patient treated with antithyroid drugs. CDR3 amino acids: CASSSLSYRGPANYGYTF. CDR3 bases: TGTGCCAGCAGTTCCCTCTCCTACAGGGGCCCAGCTAACTATGGCTACACCTTC.